These T cell receptor beta chains were read from a single sample in a study of blood T cells in healthy people across ages. TCRdb re-called the 5' RACE reads through MiXCR, storing one row per CDR3 protein. The sample has 1,800,000 or so distinct CDR3 sequences; about 39% are singletons. Sequencing used blood. The receptors stem from a human donor in good health. Both conserved end residues are trimmed from each CDR3.

j_call v_call cdr3_aa
TRBJ2-7 TRBV29-1 SVVRRYEQY
TRBJ2-1 TRBV5-1 ASSSIGTGTYNEQF
TRBJ1-2 TRBV9 ASSVGDSKDYGYT
TRBJ2-3 TRBV7-9 ASSLTATSTDTQY
TRBJ2-3 TRBV6-2/TRBV6-3 ASSSTTGTSRPDTQY
- TRBV4-1 ASSRGRSEQY
TRBJ2-4 TRBV10-3 AISESDGPATLAKNIQY
TRBJ1-5 TRBV6-2/TRBV6-3 ASSYKQQLRPQH
TRBJ2-5 TRBV18 ASSPETVGTQY
TRBJ2-5 TRBV20-1 SAEGTGQETQY
TRBJ1-2 TRBV7-2 ASSFDRGRASGYT
TRBJ2-7 TRBV29-1 SVTTSRHEQY
TRBJ1-1 TRBV28 ASYSPGSGNTEAF
TRBJ2-7 TRBV6-2/TRBV6-3 ASSYLSTYEQY
TRBJ1-6 TRBV5-1 ASSLGQERSPLH
TRBJ2-1 TRBV6-2/TRBV6-3 ASSSWETQF
TRBJ1-5 TRBV20-1 SDIRQNQPQH
TRBJ2-1 TRBV24-1 ATSDPYSGGHPRNEQF
TRBJ2-5 TRBV7-9 ASSYGGQETQY
TRBJ2-3 TRBV5-1 ASSLEGQPGPDTQY
TRBJ2-5 TRBV6-4 ASPGGVLEQY
TRBJ2-1 TRBV18 ASSPTADNEQF
TRBJ1-4 TRBV4-2 ASSHQNEKLF
TRBJ2-1 TRBV12-5 ASGFGSSRSNEQF
TRBJ2-3 TRBV28 ASSWDRAADTQY